This passage covers 18 T cell receptor beta chains from one sample sequenced in a study of shared clonotypes between healthy human individuals. Naive CD8 cells, CD45RO-negative and positively selected for CCR7, excluded terminally differentiated effector memory CD45RA+ cells. Profiling relied on immunoSEQ multiplex PCR, and the TCRdb table lists in-frame clones only, not all of them. Among a few million clones listed, around 93% were seen once. Sequencing input: naive CD8+ T cells from PBMCs. The receptors come from a man aged 18-30 years in good health. Some clones in this sample may be carry-over from other donors' samples.

The chain has TRBV29-1 and TRBJ2-1, with 8 bases aligning to TRBD2. The germline V gene has CDR1 SQVTM and CDR2 ANQGSEA. CDR3 length equals 12 residues. Written as DNA, the CDR3 is TGCAGTTCGCGACTAGCGAACAATGAGCAGTTCTTC. It is translated as CSSRLANNEQFF.

The genes are TRBV2 and TRBJ2-7, with 7 bases matching TRBD2. V trimming: 2 bases; J trimming: 2 bases; junction bases outside the gene matches: 6. CDR3 length: 15 amino acids. Germline V gene data show CDR1 as SNHLY and CDR2 as FYNNEI. DNA for the CDR3: TGTGCCAGCAGTGAATGGCTAGCGGAAGCCTACGAGCAGTACTTC. This gives the protein CASSEWLAEAYEQYF.

The CDR3 sequence is CASSSGTELNYGYTF. The CDR3 DNA reads as TGTGCCAGCAGTTCCGGGACGGAACTCAACTATGGCTACACCTTC. The chain employs TRBV28 and TRBJ1-2, with D perhaps matching TRBD1 (5 bases). V shed 4 bases and J shed 2 bases, with 14 bases lying between them. Germline CDR1 MDHEN, CDR2 SYDVKM. This CDR3 comprises 15 residues.

As for this clone: The sample has other DNA sequences that encode this CDR3 too. In DNA form, the CDR3 reads TGTGCCAGTAGTTACGGGTCCTCCTACAATGAGCAGTTCTTC. Encoded protein: CASSYGSSYNEQFF. The chain joins TRBV19 to TRBJ2-1; unclear D gene. V dropped 5 bases and J dropped 0 bases, with 8 bases sitting between them. This CDR3 is built from 14 residues. From germline, CDR1 is LNHDA and CDR2 SQIVND (reference sequence).

The CDR3 region is CASSANLRPFEGGYTF. The CDR3 DNA follows: TGTGCCAGCAGTGCCAACCTACGACCTTTTGAGGGAGGCTACACCTTC. V gene TRBV28 combines with J gene TRBJ1-2; D is unclear. Trimming stripped 5 bases from V and 8 bases from J, with 24 bases between. Germline V CDR1 and CDR2: MDHEN, SYDVKM. The CDR3 has 16 residues.

This chain links TRBV5-4 with TRBJ2-2; TRBD2 is a possible D gene (5 bases). This CDR3 is built from 14 residues. Germline V lookup: CDR1 SGHNT, CDR2 YYREEE (reference sequence). Trimming removed 2 bases from V and 8 bases from J, with 13 bases in between. CDR3 loop: CASSFVGGRGELFF. The CDR3 region has the DNA TGTGCCAGCAGCTTCGTAGGAGGAAGAGGGGAGCTGTTTTTT.

The chain combines TRBV10-1 with TRBJ2-3, with D possibly TRBD2 on 5 matching bases. Germline V CDR1 and CDR2: WNHNN, SYGVQD (reference sequence). This CDR3 has 13 residues. Trimming left V 7 bases short and J 3 bases short, with 11 bases between. The CDR3 region is CASTASGTDTQYF. CDR3 sequence (DNA): TGCGCCAGCACTGCTTCGGGGACAGATACGCAGTATTTT.

The rearrangement uses TRBV25-1 and TRBJ1-3; D ambiguous. Trimming removed 3 bases from V and 1 base from J, with 10 bases in between. The CDR3 is 15 amino acids. Per the germline V gene, CDR1 is MGHDK and CDR2 is SYGVNS. CDR3 in amino acids: CASSDLGGSGNTIYF. Written as DNA, the CDR3 is TGTGCCAGCAGTGATTTGGGTGGGTCTGGAAACACCATATATTTT.

This chain joins TRBV28 and TRBJ2-5; the match to TRBD2 covers 9 bases. Germline assignment: CDR1 MDHEN and CDR2 SYDVKM. The CDR3 extends over 15 amino acids. With 4 bases clipped from V and 2 bases from J, the junction kept 5 bases outside the gene matches. The CDR3 loop is CASSSLAGNQETQYF. The CDR3 DNA reads as TGTGCCAGCAGTTCCCTAGCGGGAAATCAAGAGACCCAGTACTTC.

V and J are TRBV9 and TRBJ2-1; a weak D match, TRBD2 (6 bases). Looked up from germline, CDR1 is SGDLS and CDR2 is YYNGEE. The length of the CDR3 is 16 residues. V lost 0 bases and J lost 4, with 14 bases in between. The CDR3 DNA reads as TGTGCCAGCAGCGTAGATCGGGACTTTCTTTACAATGAGCAGTTCTTC. It encodes CASSVDRDFLYNEQFF.

V is TRBV27 and J is TRBJ2-3; TRBD2 matches at 8 bases. The CDR3 has 11 amino acids. The junction had 7 bases not matched to a gene; V was cut back by 9 bases and J by 11 bases. Germline V gives CDR1 MNHEY, CDR2 SMNVEV (reference sequence). In DNA form, the CDR3 reads TGTGCCAGTTCACCCGGGGGGGAGCAGTATTTT. Its protein product is CASSPGGEQYF.

The V gene is TRBV9, the J gene TRBJ2-1, with D perhaps matching TRBD1 (6 bases). The germline V gene has CDR1 SGDLS and CDR2 YYNGEE. Trimming took off 2 bases at V and 3 bases at J, with 12 bases between the two ends. The CDR3 spans 15 residues. CDR3 in amino acids: CASSVGTTDYNEQFF. The DNA for the CDR3 is TGTGCCAGCAGCGTCGGGACAACCGACTACAATGAGCAGTTCTTC. The variable domain in full, with the rest retrieved from reference TRBV9 and TRBJ2-1, is DSGVTQTPKHLITATGQRVTLRCSPRSGDLSVYWYQQSLDQGLQFLIQYYNGEERAKGNILERFSAQQFPDLHSELNLSSLELGDSALYFCASSVGTTDYNEQFFGPGTRLTVL.

The rearrangement links TRBV2 to TRBJ1-2; 7 nucleotides line up with TRBD1. V was clipped by 4 bases and J by 8 bases; unmatched bases: 1. Germline V gene lookup returns CDR1 SNHLY and CDR2 FYNNEI. CDR3 size: 11 residues. In nucleotides, the CDR3 is TGTGCCAGCAGTGGAGGGGGCGGCTACACCTTC. Protein sequence: CASSGGGGYTF.

CDR3 loop: CASSQEGPQQELNTEAFF. CDR3 sequence (DNA): TGTGCCAGCAGCCAAGAAGGCCCTCAACAGGAGCTGAACACTGAAGCTTTCTTT. V and J are TRBV4-2 and TRBJ1-1; weak D call: TRBD1 (5 bases). Germline lookup yields CDR1 LGHNA and CDR2 YNFKEQ. Trimming took off 0 bases at V and 0 bases at J, with 17 bases between the two ends. The CDR3 spans 18 residues.

This clone was seen a single time. V gene TRBV5-5 combines with J gene TRBJ1-1, with a possible D match to TRBD1 (6 bases). There are 15 residues in the CDR3. In germline, CDR1 is SGHKS, CDR2 YYEKEE (reference sequence). Trimming removed 1 base at V and 0 bases at J, with 10 bases between. DNA for the CDR3: TGTGCCAGCAGCTTGCAATGGGGGCTGAACACTGAAGCTTTCTTT. As protein: CASSLQWGLNTEAFF.

The chain has TRBV5-1 and TRBJ2-7; a possible D gene is TRBD2 (6 bases). Germline CDR1 and CDR2: SGHRS and YFSETQ. V lost 4 bases, J lost 2 bases, and 10 bases lay in between. The CDR3 spans 13 residues. The CDR3 loop is CASSHGEAYEQYF. In DNA form, the CDR3 reads TGCGCCAGCAGCCACGGGGAGGCCTACGAGCAGTACTTC.

The chain couples TRBV25-1 to TRBJ2-2; D unresolved. This CDR3 region has 13 residues. The germline CDR1 and CDR2 sequences are MGHDK and SYGVNS. The ends were cut back, 4 bases at V and 5 bases at J, with 8 bases in the middle. This CDR3 is CASSAIVTGELFF. The CDR3 bases are TGTGCCAGCAGTGCAATCGTGACCGGGGAGCTGTTTTTT.

About this clone: Other DNA sequences in this sample translate to the same CDR3. CDR3 protein: CASRVYEQYF. The CDR3 DNA is TGTGCCAGCAGGGTTTACGAGCAGTACTTC. The J gene is TRBJ2-7, the V gene TRBV2; D call uncertain. The germline V gene encodes CDR1 SNHLY and CDR2 FYNNEI. This CDR3 contains 10 residues. The V end lost 6 bases, the J end lost 4 bases, and 4 bases lay between the germline ends.